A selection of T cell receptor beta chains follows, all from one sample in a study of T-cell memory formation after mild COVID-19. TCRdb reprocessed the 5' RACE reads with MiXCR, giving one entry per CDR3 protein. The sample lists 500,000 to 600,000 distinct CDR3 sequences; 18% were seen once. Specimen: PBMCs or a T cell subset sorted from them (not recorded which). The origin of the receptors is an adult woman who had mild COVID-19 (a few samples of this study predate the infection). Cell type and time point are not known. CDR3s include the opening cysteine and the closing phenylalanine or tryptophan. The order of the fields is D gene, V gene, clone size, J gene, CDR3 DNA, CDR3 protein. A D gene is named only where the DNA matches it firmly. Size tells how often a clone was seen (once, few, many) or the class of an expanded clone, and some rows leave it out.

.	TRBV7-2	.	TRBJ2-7	TGTGCCAGCAGCTTAGCACGCTGGGGCAACGGAGCCTACGAGCAGTACTTC	CASSLARWGNGAYEQYF
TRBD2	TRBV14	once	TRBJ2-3	TGTGCCAGCAGCCAATTTATAACTAGCGGGAGAAGGGATACGCAGTATTTT	CASSQFITSGRRDTQYF
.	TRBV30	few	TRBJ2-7	TGTGCCTGGAGTGACGCAGGCGCTTATCTAAACTACGAGCAGTACTTC	CAWSDAGAYLNYEQYF
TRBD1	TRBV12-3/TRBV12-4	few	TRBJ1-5	TGTGCCAGCAGTTTCGGGGACAGACATAGCAATCAGCCCCAGCATTTT	CASSFGDRHSNQPQHF
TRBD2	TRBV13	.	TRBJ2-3	TGTGCCAGCAGCTTGCGCCTAGCGGCCACAGATACGCAGTATTTT	CASSLRLAATDTQYF
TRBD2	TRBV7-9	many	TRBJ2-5	TGTGCCAGCAGCTCACGGACTAGCGGGAGTCGGGAGACCCAGTACTTC	CASSSRTSGSRETQYF
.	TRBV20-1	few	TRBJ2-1	TGCAGTGCTCCTTGGGGCAATGAGCAGTTCTTC	CSAPWGNEQFF
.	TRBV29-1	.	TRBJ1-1	TGCAGCGTTGAAGATCGGACCTATCCCGAAGCTTTCTTT	CSVEDRTYPEAFF
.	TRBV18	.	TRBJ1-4	TGTGCCAGCTCACCGGACCCCCTCTCGAGACTGTTTTTT	CASSPDPLSRLFF
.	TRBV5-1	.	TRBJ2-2	TGCGCCAGCAGATATGACACCGGGGAGCTGTTTTTT	CASRYDTGELFF
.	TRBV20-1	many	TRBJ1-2	TGCAGTGCTGCCCGGACCTACGCTAACTATGGCTACACCTTC	CSAARTYANYGYTF
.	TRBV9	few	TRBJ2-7	TGTGCCAGCAGCGCCAGCTGGTGGGATACCGAGCAGTACTTC	CASSASWWDTEQYF
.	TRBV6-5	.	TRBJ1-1	TGTGCCAGCAACGACTATAGGGACGAAGCTTTCTTT	CASNDYRDEAFF
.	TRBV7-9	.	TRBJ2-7	TGTGCCAGCAGCTTAGGCGTCGACAGCTACGAGCAGTACTTC	CASSLGVDSYEQYF
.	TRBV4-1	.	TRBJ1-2	TGCGCCAGCAGCCAAGTCGCGGTTTACTATGGCTACACCTTC	CASSQVAVYYGYTF
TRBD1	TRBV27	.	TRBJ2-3	TGTGCCAGCGGGGACAGGGGATTTCGAGATACGCAGTATTTT	CASGDRGFRDTQYF
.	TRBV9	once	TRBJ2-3	TGTGCCAGCAGCCCCACGGGCAGAATCACGCAGTATTTT	CASSPTGRITQYF
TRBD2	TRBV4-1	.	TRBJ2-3	TGCGCCAGCAGCCAGACTAGCGGGGGGGCACGTAAGGATACGCAGTATTTT	CASSQTSGGARKDTQYF
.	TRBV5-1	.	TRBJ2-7	TGCGCCAGCAGCTTGGGTCCGGGAGACGGCGAGCAGTACTTC	CASSLGPGDGEQYF
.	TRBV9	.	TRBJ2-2	TGTGCCAGCAGGGAGGGGGCGAACACCGGGGAGCTGTTTTTT	CASREGANTGELFF
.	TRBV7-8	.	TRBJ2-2	TGTGCCAGCCGAAGCCGGACTAACGTGGGGGAGCTGTTTTTT	CASRSRTNVGELFF
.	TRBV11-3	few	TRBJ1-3	TGTGCCAGCAGCACCCGGTGGGGATCGGGAGGAAACACCATATATTTT	CASSTRWGSGGNTIYF
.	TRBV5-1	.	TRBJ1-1	TGCGCCAGCAGCTCTAACCGGGGCCAAGAGGTAGCTTTCTTT	CASSSNRGQEVAFF
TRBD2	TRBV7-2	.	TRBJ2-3	TGTGCCAGCAGCTCACTCTTAAGCGGGGGGGCCCGGGGAACAGATACGCAGTATTTT	CASSSLLSGGARGTDTQYF
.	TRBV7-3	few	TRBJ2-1	TGTGCCAGCAGCTTACCGGGAACCACATACAATGAGCAGTTCTTC	CASSLPGTTYNEQFF
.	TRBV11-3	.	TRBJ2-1	TGTGCCAGCAGCCGAGACGGAAACAATGAGCAGTTCTTC	CASSRDGNNEQFF
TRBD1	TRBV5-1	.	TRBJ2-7	TGCGCCAGCAGCTTGAGACCCGGGACAGGGGATTACGAGCAGTACTTC	CASSLRPGTGDYEQYF
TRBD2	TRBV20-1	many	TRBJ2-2	TGCAGTGCTAGATCTAGCGGGACCGGCACCGGGGAGCTGTTTTTT	CSARSSGTGTGELFF
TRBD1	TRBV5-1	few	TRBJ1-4	TGCGCCAGCAGCATAGCAGGGGGCTGGGATGAAAAACTGTTTTTT	CASSIAGGWDEKLFF
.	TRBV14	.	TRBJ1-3	TGTGCCAGCAGCCAACTCTTTCCGGGCCTTCGCTCTGGAAACACCATATATTTT	CASSQLFPGLRSGNTIYF
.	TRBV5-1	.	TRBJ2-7	TGCGCCAGCAGCCATCCAGAGGGCTACGAGCAGTACTTC	CASSHPEGYEQYF
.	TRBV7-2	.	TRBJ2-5	TGTGCCAGCAGCTCAGGAAGGGAGGAGACCCAGTACTTC	CASSSGREETQYF
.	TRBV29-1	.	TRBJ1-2	TGCAGCGTTGAAGATCGGGCAGCCCGGGGCTACACCTTC	CSVEDRAARGYTF
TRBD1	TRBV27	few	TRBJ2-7	TGTGCCAGCAGGACCGACGGGACAGGACCCTACGAGCAGTACTTC	CASRTDGTGPYEQYF
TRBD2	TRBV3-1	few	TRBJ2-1	TGTGCCAGCAGCCCACTAGCCTTACTAGCGGGGGGCAATGAGCAGTTCTTC	CASSPLALLAGGNEQFF
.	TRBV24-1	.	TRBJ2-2	TGTGCCACCAGTGACCCCCTCGGGTCGCCCGGGGAGCTGTTTTTT	CATSDPLGSPGELFF